This TCR beta chain was sequenced for a study of blood T cell repertoires in COVID-19 (dated by TCRdb to 2018 to 2020). Notes on the research overall: Samples from collaborators originated in the United States, Italy and Spain and spanned both the acute and convalescent phases of COVID-19. Samples came from the ongoing ImmuneRACE study (first 160 participants) plus 1,254 subjects from 6 global collaborators. The dataset comprised deeply sampled blood TCRbeta repertoires from subjects exposed to, actively infected with, or recovered from COVID-19. Where HLA class I and class II types were available, the types were taken from metadata supplied by the sample provider, not from assay-based typing. The repertoires were released in a freely available public database meant as a resource for research on the immune response to SARS-CoV-2. The sample metadata nearly always contained a de-identified subject ID, COVID-19 status, age in years and sex. The material from the prospective study consisted of cDNA or gDNA derived from T cells, B-cell-depleted T cells, or PBMCs.

General study outcomes and caveats: How much clinical and demographic metadata was included differed by source and by participant, and the metadata was provided uncurated.

Whole blood was collected in K2EDTA tubes by collaborating institutions according to the institutions' own protocols. For TCRbeta analysis, collaborators shipped samples in one of three forms: frozen whole blood, isolated PBMCs, or DNA extracted from either of those sample types. Via the germline V gene, CDR1 is MDHEN and CDR2 SYDVKM. The trim is 7 bases for V and 0 bases for J, with a gap of 4 bases between the germline ends. Including cysteine and phenylalanine, the CDR3 has 12 amino acids. Here the CDR3 DNA is all that survives: 36 bases in frame from base 1. Details on this clone: Its antigen target is currently unknown. No quality values exist for individual bases; no much larger clone is one base distant.

TCRbeta CDR3 regions were amplified from genomic DNA using the immunoSEQ Assay, a bias-controlled multiplex PCR. For the original study's pipeline: The number of nucleated cells in each sample was estimated by amplification of reference gene primers within the assay. To quantify the absolute abundance of each unique TCRbeta CDR3 rearrangement, sequence reads were collapsed and filtered. For each sample, productive Simpson clonality was calculated as the square root of Simpson's diversity index over productive rearrangements. TCRdb obtained this table from immuneACCESS and retained in-frame rearrangements with V and J assigned. These tables miss some clones; where compared with another copy, unresolved V genes account for less than half of the shortfall, and the remainder is unexplained. That table is the source of V, J and clone size, and D and trimming were worked out from the DNA. The sample records fewer than 250,000 clones, 75% to 90% of which are singletons. The ten largest clones add up to approximately 0.66% of the sample.

Specimen: peripheral blood. The origin of this receptor is a man between 40 and 49 years old with acute or convalescent COVID-19. Recombination joined TRBV28 with TRBJ1-5; there is no confident call for the D gene. The nucleotide sequence is TGTGCCAGCACCTCTAGCAATCAGCCCCAGCATTTT. It codes for CASTSSNQPQHF.